The sequence of this T cell receptor (beta chain) was determined in a study of molecular identifiers for immune sequencing clone quantification. Libraries of naive CD8 cells were prepared from approximately 20,000 to 1,000,000 sorted cells using 10%, 30% or 50% RNA. Naive CD8 T cells were sorted, and the gate applied was CD8+CD4-CCR7+CD45RA+. TCRdb called the PCR reads again in MiXCR, with one record for every CDR3 protein. The top ten clones hold about 1.9% of a sample with approximately 54,000 distinct CDR3 sequences, around 27% of them seen once. Details on this clonotype: This may be a read error, as it is one base from a much larger clone.

The CDR3 runs 14 residues. Germline trimming cut 2 bases from V and 1 base from J; bases unmatched to any gene: 3. From germline, CDR1 is SQVTM and CDR2 ANQGSEA. The source is a human donor in good health. Some libraries in this study had Jurkat cell RNA spiked in. What was sequenced was naive CD8+ T cells from blood, with Jurkat cell RNA spiked in. Subset: FACS-sorted CD8+CD4-CCR7+CD45RA+ naive T cells. V gene TRBV29-1 combines with J gene TRBJ2-3; 7 nucleotides line up with TRBD2. The CDR3 loop reads CSVETGGGTDTQYF. The DNA for the CDR3 is TGCAGCGTTGAAACGGGAGGCGGCACAGATACGCAGTATTTT.